The sequence of this T cell receptor (beta chain) was determined in a study of blood T cell repertoires in COVID-19. Profiled with immunoSEQ multiplex PCR; TCRdb holds only in-frame clones, not every one. The table has about 380,000 clones, more than 75% seen once. Participant-given clinical history determined each cohort assignment. This CDR3 comprises 16 residues. The germline CDR1 and CDR2 sequences are MGHDK and SYGVNS. V lost 2 bases to trimming and J lost 6 bases; unmatched junction nucleotides: 8. The sequenced material came from PBMCs or T cells enriched from blood (not recorded which). This chain joins TRBV25-1 and TRBJ1-5, with 9 positions matching TRBD1. This clonotype was obtained from a woman aged 18-30 years who had recovered from COVID-19. The DNA for the CDR3 is TGTGCCAGCAGTGAAGGTGGGGACAGGGCAATTCAGCCCCAGCATTTT. Its protein is CASSEGGDRAIQPQHF.